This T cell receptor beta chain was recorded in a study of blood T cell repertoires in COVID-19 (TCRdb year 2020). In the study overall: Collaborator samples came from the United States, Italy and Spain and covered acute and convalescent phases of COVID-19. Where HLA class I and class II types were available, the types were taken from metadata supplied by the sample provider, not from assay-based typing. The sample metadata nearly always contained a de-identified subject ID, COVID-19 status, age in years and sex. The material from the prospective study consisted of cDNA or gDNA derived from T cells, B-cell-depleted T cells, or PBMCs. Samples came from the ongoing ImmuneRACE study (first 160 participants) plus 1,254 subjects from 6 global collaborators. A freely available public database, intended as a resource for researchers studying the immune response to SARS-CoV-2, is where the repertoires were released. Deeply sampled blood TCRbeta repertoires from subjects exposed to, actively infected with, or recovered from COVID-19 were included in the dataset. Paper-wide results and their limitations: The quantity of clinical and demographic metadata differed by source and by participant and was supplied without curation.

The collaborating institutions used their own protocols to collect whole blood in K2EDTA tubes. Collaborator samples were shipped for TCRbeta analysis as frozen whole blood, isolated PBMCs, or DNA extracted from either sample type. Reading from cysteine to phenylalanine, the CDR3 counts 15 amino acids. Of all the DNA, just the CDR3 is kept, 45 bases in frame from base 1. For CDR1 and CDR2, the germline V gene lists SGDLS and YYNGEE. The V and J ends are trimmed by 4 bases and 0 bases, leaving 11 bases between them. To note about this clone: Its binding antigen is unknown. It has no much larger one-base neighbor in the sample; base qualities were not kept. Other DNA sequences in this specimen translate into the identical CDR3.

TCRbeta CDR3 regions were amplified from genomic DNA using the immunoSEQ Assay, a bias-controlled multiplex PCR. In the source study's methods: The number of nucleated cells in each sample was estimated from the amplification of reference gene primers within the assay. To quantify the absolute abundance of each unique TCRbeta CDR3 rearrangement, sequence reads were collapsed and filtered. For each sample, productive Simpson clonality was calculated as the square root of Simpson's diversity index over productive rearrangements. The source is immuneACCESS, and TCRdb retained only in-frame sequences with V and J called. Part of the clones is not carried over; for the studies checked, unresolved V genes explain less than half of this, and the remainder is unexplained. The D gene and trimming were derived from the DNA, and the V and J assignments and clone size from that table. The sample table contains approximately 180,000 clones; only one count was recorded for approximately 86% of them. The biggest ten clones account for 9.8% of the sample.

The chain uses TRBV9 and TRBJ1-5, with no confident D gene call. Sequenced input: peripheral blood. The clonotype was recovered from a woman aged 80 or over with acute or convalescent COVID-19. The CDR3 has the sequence CASSPGGYSNQPQHF. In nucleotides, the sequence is TGTGCCAGCAGCCCCGGCGGTTATAGCAATCAGCCCCAGCATTTT.